This entry is about one TCR beta chain. The CDR3 has 13 amino acids. Germline values: CDR1 LNHDA, CDR2 SQIVND (reference sequence). Trimming pared 1 base from V and 9 bases from J, leaving 12 bases between. The data were obtained in a study of blood T cell repertoires in COVID-19. Study information: The United States, Italy and Spain were the sources of the acute and convalescent COVID-19 samples. PBMCs, B-cell-depleted T cells, or T cells were the source of the cDNA or gDNA that made up the material.

Authors' data handling: Amplification of reference gene primers was used by the study to estimate nucleated cell counts. Sequencing was performed with immunoSEQ multiplex PCR; in TCRdb, only in-frame clones are kept and a portion is missing. The D gene and trimming were derived from the DNA, and the V and J assignments and clone size from that table. The table has roughly 65,000 clones, roughly 86% seen once. The specimen was peripheral blood. The chain employs TRBV19 and TRBJ1-1; D not certain. The TCR sequence derives from an older woman with acute or convalescent COVID-19. The CDR3 here is CASSIAGQVKAFF. The CDR3 bases are TGTGCCAGTAGTATAGCTGGGCAGGTTAAAGCTTTCTTT.